This T cell receptor beta chain was found in a study of T cell responses to AZD1222 COVID-19 vaccine. The data were produced by immunoSEQ multiplex PCR, yet TCRdb's version contains in-frame clones alone and is incomplete. The sample contains about 130,000 clones, 88% of which appear only once. The CDR3 extends over 14 amino acids. Germline V lookup: CDR1 SGHNT, CDR2 YENEEA. Germline trimming cut 5 bases from V and 6 bases from J; bases unmatched to any gene: 6. To note about this clone: Its cognate antigen is unknown.

Whole-study results and caveats: There were vaccine-associated CD4 TCRs across spike, dominant at 160-218 and 743-854.

The clonotype was recovered from an adult in good health. V usage is TRBV11-3 and J usage is TRBJ2-4; the match to TRBD1 covers 8 bases. The sequencing here drew on peripheral blood, taken on day 0 of AZD1222 vaccination. This CDR3 reads CASSPGQGVNIQYF. CDR3 in DNA: TGTGCCAGCAGCCCTGGACAGGGCGTAAACATTCAGTACTTC. Drawing the rest from reference TRBV11-3 and TRBJ2-4, the complete variable domain is EAGVVQSPRYKIIEKKQPVAFWCNPISGHNTLYWYLQNLGQGPELLIRYENEEAVDDSQLPKDRFSAERLKGVDSTLKIQPAELGDSAVYLCASSPGQGVNIQYFGAGTRLSVL.